This T cell receptor beta chain was recovered during a study of shared clonotypes between healthy human individuals (dated by TCRdb to between 2020 and 2021). For the wider study: A few men and two women, aged 18 to 49 years, made up the cohort. For each donor, CD4 naive and CD4 memory were each given three plates, CD8 naive was given two plates, and CD8 memory was given one plate. Between about 0.94 and 8.9 billion PBMCs per donor were obtained by leukapheresis. Blood TCR repertoires of roughly 5 healthy adults were deeply sequenced to estimate repertoire size and the extent of clonotype sharing between individuals. Libraries were prepared and TCR repertoires were sequenced by different laboratories using diverse techniques, in order to increase sequencing depth and limit assay-specific biases.

Using the deep immunoSEQ assay, multiplex PCR amplified TCR CDR3 regions from genomic DNA. Extracted genomic DNA from each cell subset was spread evenly across all wells of several immunoSEQ 96-well plates, with each plate serving as a replicate. For sorted subsets, roughly 190 ng of genomic DNA, equivalent to around 31,000 T cell genomes, went into each replicate PCR. Purified libraries were measured with a Qubit 3.0 fluorometer, size-checked on a Bioanalyzer 2100, and measured again with the KAPA Library Quantification kit. Every immunoSEQ 96-well plate was sequenced on a separate single-read 150-cycle Illumina NextSeq 550 flow cell. In the source study's methods: Because the immunoSEQ output held only junctional sequences and lacked quality scores, the filtering could not match the filtering applied to full-length reads. Sequences were annotated with PyIR, a Python wrapper for IgBLAST v1.9, using IMGT germline references to assign V/J genes and CDR3. Any read was removed if the V/J assignment was weak (E-value above 1e-6), the CDR3 was missing, or the read contained stop codons, out-of-frame junctions, or ambiguous translated residues. V3J clonotypes were defined as sequences sharing the same inferred V gene, J gene, and CDR3 amino acid sequence. Percentage overlap between repertoires was computed as shared unique clonotypes divided by the size of the smaller repertoire. Three approaches were used to assess repertoire richness: RTK rarefaction, the Chao1 estimator, and Recon v2.1 estimates of unobserved clonotypes. Generation probabilities for all TCRbeta clonotypes obtained by the gDNA method from a handful of donors were computed using OLGA. Not all clones reach the TCRdb copy of this immuneACCESS table, which keeps in-frame sequences only. Checked studies attribute under half of the gap to unresolved V genes and leave the rest unexplained. Clone size and the V and J calls come from that table; the DNA yielded D and trimming. Present in this sample are fewer than 800,000 clones, about 90% of which were seen just once. The ten largest clones capture about 24% of the sample.

CD8 naive samples were CD45RO-negative cells positively selected for CCR7, giving a CD45RA+CCR7+ population that excluded TemRA cells. Healthy HIV-negative adults with no recently reported acute infections or vaccinations were included as donors. All donors were Caucasian adults living in Nashville, Tennessee, USA. After blood collection by leukapheresis, PBMCs were isolated using Ficoll-Histopaque density gradient centrifugation and then cryopreserved in the vapor phase of liquid nitrogen. Purity and quantity of every magnetically sorted T cell population were checked by analytical flow cytometry. Genomic DNA was isolated from each sorted fraction and quantified by UV absorbance on a Nanodrop 2000c. According to the germline V gene (reference sequence), CDR1 reads SEHNR and CDR2 reads FQNEAQ. The trim is 5 bases for V and 16 bases for J, with a gap of 15 bases between the germline ends. The CDR3 runs 11 amino acids, cysteine and phenylalanine included. Only the CDR3 part of the read is kept: 33 bases, read in frame from the first base.

As for this clone: Its cognate antigen has yet to be identified. Base-call qualities are not available, and no considerably larger clone is one nucleotide away.

Beyond this particular receptor, the publication reports: Pairwise subsampling indicated that sequencing depth was expected to affect the degree of clonotype sharing among donors. Compared with non-shared clonotypes, the clonotypes found in all four sorted-subset donors had higher generation probabilities. Because the study included a small number of donors, the genetic and exposure-history diversity represented was limited. Estimated clonotype richness was generally larger for naive than for memory subsets. Only blood was sampled, and tissue TCR repertoires likely differ from those in blood. Around 5.4% of naive CD4, around 3.6% of naive CD8, 2.3% of memory CD4, and 0.35% to 0.5% of memory CD8 clonotypes were shared across several donors. Even with the large sequencing depth, rarefaction of the sorted-subset datasets indicated that sequencing was incomplete.

This receptor was taken from a man aged 30 to 45 in good health. This chain is built from TRBV7-9 and TRBJ2-1; a tentative D call is TRBD2 (6 bases match). Sample: naive CD8+ T cells sorted from blood. Interpreted using the paper, the cell subset or site label stands for: CD45RA+CCR7+. The bases are TGTGCCAGCAGCGGAGGAACGGGAGATTTCTTC. Its protein reads: CASSGGTGDFF.